This TCR beta chain appears in the sequencing data of a study of T cell repertoires in cytomegalovirus infection. Points from the study as a whole: In two of eight donors, the top clonotype was HLA-C-restricted CMV-specific.

In TCRdb, the reads were re-called with MiXCR into one record per CDR3 protein. The data hold around 450,000 distinct CDR3 sequences, with roughly 10% observed a single time. Of note for this clonotype: Its antigen is still unknown.

CDR3 size: 16 residues. The V gene end was trimmed by 5 bases and the J gene end by 2 bases; junction bases not matched to a gene: 12. Germline CDR1 LNHDA, CDR2 SQIVND (reference sequence). The sequencing input was PBMCs. The TCR was taken from a human donor in good health (CMV status not recorded). Some clones in this sample may be carry-over from other donors' samples. This chain links TRBV19 with TRBJ2-7, with 7 bases matching TRBD1. CDR3 loop: CASSARQGSHAYEQYF. In DNA, the CDR3 is TGTGCCAGTAGTGCCCGACAGGGATCCCATGCCTACGAGCAGTACTTC.